The following is a T cell receptor beta chain sequence with its context. A few counts support this clonotype. It has no known antigen specificity. Base qualities are not recorded, but no much larger clone differs from it by a single base. The data originate from a study of Graves' ophthalmopathy and Graves' hyperthyroidism (dated by TCRdb to between 2017 and 2018). Turning to the overall study: A patient counted as having stable hyperthyroidism if there was no progression to ophthalmopathy within 18 months of follow-up. The study used signatures of the TCR beta repertoire to tell Graves' ophthalmopathy apart from Graves' hyperthyroidism and to predict which patients would progress to ophthalmopathy. In total, 135 blood samples were TCR-sequenced: fewer than 50 ophthalmopathy, some 80 hyperthyroidism and some 17 hyperthyroidism-to-ophthalmopathy patients. To explore V-J signatures that separate ophthalmopathy from hyperthyroidism, a discovery set of 95 to 100 patients was enrolled, consisting of approximately 45 with ophthalmopathy and around 57 with stable hyperthyroidism. An independent validation cohort comprised under 20 hyperthyroidism patients and 15 to 17 patients who later progressed from hyperthyroidism to ophthalmopathy. In over 5 hyperthyroidism patients, the T-cell repertoire of thyroid tissue was compared with the T-cell repertoire of blood. Following sampling, methimazole starting at 30 mg daily was administered to hyperthyroidism patients, and high-dose intravenous methylprednisolone was administered to ophthalmopathy patients. Findings and caveats that apply to the study as a whole: In validation, the model predicted ophthalmopathy progression with about 71% sensitivity and about 73% specificity; roughly eleven predicted patients were CT-confirmed with GO in a median of approximately 6.5 months. Among expanded thyroid clonotypes with frequency above 0.001, most also showed up in blood, which suggests that blood repertoires may reflect the thyroid immune response. Sample size was not predetermined statistically, and investigators were not blinded to group allocation. The 13-signature model separated ophthalmopathy from stable hyperthyroidism with over 85% sensitivity and approximately 83% specificity in cross-validation, and 80%/75% in the test set.

For repertoire sequencing, the TCR beta CDR3 regions were amplified from RNA transcripts. The first round of RT-PCR was done with HTBI primers and the Qiagen OneStep RT-PCR kit, and was followed by a second round of multiplex PCR, then size selection and purification. The libraries underwent paired-end sequencing with 100 bp reads on an Illumina HiSeq2000. As for how the authors treated the data: SOAPnuke was used for read processing, and reads with adapters, uncalled bases, a mean Phred below 15, or no exact constant-primer or identifier match were discarded. COPE v1.2.5 was used to merge high-quality paired reads. Clonotypes were defined as unique nucleotide sequences and were aligned to IMGT TRB V, D and J references using MiTCR v1.1. The analysis was limited to V-J combinations with a frequency above 0.0001, which together covered approximately 99% of the repertoires. A TCR clonal expansion and chaos score per V-J combination was defined as the ratio of F50 clonal expansion to chaos observed in the TCRdist matrix. Welch's t-statistics and random forest were used to reduce features to 13 V-J combinations, which were fed into a naive Bayes classifier. The Morisita-Horn index was used to measure how similar the thyroid and blood repertoires were. The public reads were quality trimmed at Q25 with fastp and then assembled into clones with MiXCR by TCRdb, keeping productive beta chains. For every CDR3 protein sequence, its rows merge into one entry that carries the most common genes and DNA. The V and J calls and clone size are TCRdb's, not the authors'. In this sample the table shows 450,000 to 600,000 distinct CDR3 sequences, roughly 39% of which occur a single time. The top ten clonotypes cover about 4.1% of the sample.

Hyperthyroidism patients were newly diagnosed, were aged 18 to 65 years, and had a disease duration under 2 months. Patients with other autoimmune diseases, uncontrolled infections, pregnancy or lactation were excluded. Clinical symptoms, serum thyroxine, TRAb, thyroid ultrasound and orbital computed tomography were used for diagnosis. Total RNA was extracted using Trizol reagent, and RNA quality was checked on an Agilent 2100 Bioanalyzer. The V end gives up 0 bases and the J end 4 bases, leaving 8 bases in the junction not matched to a gene. From a lookup of the germline V gene (reference sequence), CDR1 and CDR2 are GTSNPN and SVGIG. The CDR3 runs 15 amino acids, cysteine and phenylalanine included. Only the CDR3 part of the read is kept: 45 bases, read in frame from the first base.

Here the chain combines TRBV30 and TRBJ2-7; 8 middle bases align to TRBD1. This receptor was taken from an adult man with Graves' hyperthyroidism. Input material: peripheral blood or thyroid tissue (not recorded which). The CDR3 region reads CAWSVGQGAKYEQYF. The DNA is as follows: TGTGCCTGGAGTGTAGGCCAGGGGGCGAAATACGAGCAGTACTTC.